This T cell receptor (beta chain) derives from a study of shared clonotypes between healthy human individuals. The study separated CD4+ cells into CD45RA+ naive and CD45RA-negative memory subsets. Repertoires were generated with immunoSEQ multiplex PCR, while TCRdb's copy carries only in-frame clones and drops some. The sample has roughly 2,300,000 clones; roughly 92% are singletons. This receptor was obtained from a young man in good health. Some clones in this sample may be carry-over from other donors' samples. The material sequenced was naive CD4+ T cells from PBMCs. Regarding subset: CD45RA+ positively selected.

CDR3 loop: CASSLDTGSYNEQFF. The CDR3 bases are TGCGCCAGCAGCTTGGACACAGGGTCCTACAATGAGCAGTTCTTC. The genes are TRBV5-1 and TRBJ2-1, with D possibly TRBD1 on 6 matching bases. The CDR3 consists of 15 residues. V was cut by 0 bases and J by 1 base, with 8 bases left in between. Germline values: CDR1 SGHRS, CDR2 YFSETQ.